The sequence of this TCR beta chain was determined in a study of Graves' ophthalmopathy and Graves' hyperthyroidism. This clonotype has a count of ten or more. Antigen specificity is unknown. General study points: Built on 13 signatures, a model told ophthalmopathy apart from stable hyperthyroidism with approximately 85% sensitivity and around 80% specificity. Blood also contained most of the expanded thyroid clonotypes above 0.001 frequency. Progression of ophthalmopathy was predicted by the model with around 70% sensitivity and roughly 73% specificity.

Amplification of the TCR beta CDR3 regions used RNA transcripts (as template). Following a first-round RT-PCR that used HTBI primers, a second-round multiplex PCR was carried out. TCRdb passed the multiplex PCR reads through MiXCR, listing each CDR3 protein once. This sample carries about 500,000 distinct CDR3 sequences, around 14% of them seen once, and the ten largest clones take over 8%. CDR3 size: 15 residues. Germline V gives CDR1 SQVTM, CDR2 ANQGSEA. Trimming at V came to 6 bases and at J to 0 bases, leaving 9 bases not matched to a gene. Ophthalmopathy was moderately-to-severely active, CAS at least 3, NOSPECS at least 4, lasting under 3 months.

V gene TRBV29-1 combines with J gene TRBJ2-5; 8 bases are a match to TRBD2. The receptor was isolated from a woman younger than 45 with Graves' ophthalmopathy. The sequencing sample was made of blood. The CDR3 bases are TGCAGCGTACTCATAGCGGGACAAAACCAAGAGACCCAGTACTTC. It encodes CSVLIAGQNQETQYF.